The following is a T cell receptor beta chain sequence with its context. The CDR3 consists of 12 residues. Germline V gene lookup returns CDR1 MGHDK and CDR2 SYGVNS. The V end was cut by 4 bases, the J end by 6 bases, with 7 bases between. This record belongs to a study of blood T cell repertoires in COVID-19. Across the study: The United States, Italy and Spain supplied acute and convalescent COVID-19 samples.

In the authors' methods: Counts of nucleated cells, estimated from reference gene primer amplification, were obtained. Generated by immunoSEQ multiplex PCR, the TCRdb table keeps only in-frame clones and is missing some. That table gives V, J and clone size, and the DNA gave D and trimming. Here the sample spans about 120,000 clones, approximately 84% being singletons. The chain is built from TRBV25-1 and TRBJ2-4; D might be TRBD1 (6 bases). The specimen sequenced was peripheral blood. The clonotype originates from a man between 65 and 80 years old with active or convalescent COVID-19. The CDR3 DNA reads TGTGCCAGCAGTGTGGGGGCAAACATTCAGTACTTC. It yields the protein CASSVGANIQYF.